This T cell receptor (beta chain) emerged from a study of blood T cell repertoires in COVID-19. Study details: Sites in the United States, Italy and Spain provided acute and convalescent COVID-19 samples. The cDNA or gDNA used as material had been derived from T cells, B-cell-depleted T cells, or PBMCs.

The CDR3 is 15 amino acids. The J segment lost 5 bases and the V segment lost 3 bases, leaving 6 bases of the junction unmatched. Germline V gives CDR1 SGHAT, CDR2 FQNNGV. Original processing methods: Reference gene primer amplification yielded estimated nucleated cell counts. Assay: immunoSEQ multiplex PCR; the TCRdb copy retains only in-frame clones and omits some. That table gives V, J and clone size, and the DNA gave D and trimming. The data contain some 97,000 clones, 80% of them singletons. Material for sequencing was peripheral blood. This TCR derives from a man between 65 and 85 years old with active or convalescent COVID-19. The V gene is TRBV11-2, the J gene TRBJ1-1; the match to TRBD1 covers 10 bases. Here the CDR3 DNA reads TGTGCCAGCAGCTTGACAGGGGGCGTGAGAACTGAAGCTTTCTTT. Translating it yields CASSLTGGVRTEAFF.